This TCR beta chain was observed in a study of identical twins. Whole-study findings and limits: Excess twin sharing in beta out-of-frame sequences was weaker.

The donor group consisted entirely of healthy Caucasians. The table lists this clonotype with a few counts. Its target is not known. Germline V gene data show CDR1 as ENHRY and CDR2 as SYGVKD. The CDR3 length is 13 residues. The V and J ends lost 4 bases and 5 bases, in that order; junction bases with no gene match: 1. It was template switching that added a universal primer site, and there were unique molecular identifiers on the cDNA. TCRdb recomputed calls from the 5' RACE reads with MiXCR, one row per CDR3 protein. Of 1.5 million to 2 million distinct CDR3 sequences in the sample, roughly 35% were seen once.

What was sequenced was cord blood. The chain has TRBV10-3 and TRBJ1-2; 10 nucleotides agree with TRBD1. This receptor was taken from a newborn girl in good health. The DNA of the CDR3 is TGTGCCATCAGTGGGGGACAGGGGTATGGCTACACCTTC. This encodes CAISGGQGYGYTF.